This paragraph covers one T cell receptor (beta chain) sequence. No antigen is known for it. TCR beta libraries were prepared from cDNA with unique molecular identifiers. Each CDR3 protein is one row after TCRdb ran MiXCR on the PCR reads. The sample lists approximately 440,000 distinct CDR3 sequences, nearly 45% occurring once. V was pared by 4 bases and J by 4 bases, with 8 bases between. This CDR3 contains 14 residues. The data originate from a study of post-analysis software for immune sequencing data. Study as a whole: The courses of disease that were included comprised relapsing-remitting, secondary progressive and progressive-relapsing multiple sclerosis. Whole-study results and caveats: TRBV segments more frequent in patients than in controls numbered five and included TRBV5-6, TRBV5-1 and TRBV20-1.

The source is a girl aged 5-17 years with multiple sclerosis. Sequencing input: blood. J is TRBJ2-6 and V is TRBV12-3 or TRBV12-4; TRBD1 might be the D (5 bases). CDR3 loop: CASSSRAGANVLTF. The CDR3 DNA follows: TGTGCCAGCAGTTCCAGGGCCGGGGCCAACGTCCTGACTTTC.